Presented here are 21 T cell receptor beta chains from one specimen sequenced in a study of T cell changes during pregnancy in multiple sclerosis. Profiled with immunoSEQ multiplex PCR; TCRdb holds only in-frame clones, not every one. The repertoire holds 90,000 or so clones, more than 85% seen once, with more than 1.5% in the top ten. Material: peripheral blood, obtained in the first trimester of pregnancy. These receptors were collected from a female donor with multiple sclerosis, enrolled in a pregnancy study.

This chain connects TRBV2 to TRBJ2-5; 8 positions match TRBD1. Losses at the gene ends were 8 bases for V and 4 bases for J; bases not matched to a gene: 6. The CDR3 consists of 13 residues. Germline loops: CDR1 SNHLY, CDR2 FYNNEI. Written as DNA, the CDR3 is TGTGCCAGCGACAGGGGCCGGGGAGAGACCCAGTACTTC. The encoded protein is CASDRGRGETQYF. Full variable domain (outside the CDR3, taken from reference TRBV2 and TRBJ2-5): EPEVTQTPSHQVTQMGQEVILRCVPISNHLYFYWYRQILGQKVEFLVSFYNNEISEKSEIFDDQFSVERPDGSNFTLKIRSTKLEDSAMYFCASDRGRGETQYFGPGTRLLVL.

The chain carries TRBV27 and TRBJ1-5, with 8 bases lining up with TRBD1. Germline V gene data show CDR1 as MNHEY and CDR2 as SMNVEV (reference sequence). CDR3 size: 16 residues. Unmatched junction bases numbered 10, after V lost 4 bases and J lost 5 bases. The chain's CDR3 is CASSSLGQEPDQPQHF. As DNA, the CDR3 is TGTGCCAGCAGTTCCTTGGGACAGGAACCAGATCAGCCCCAGCATTTT.

V usage is TRBV7-2 and J usage is TRBJ1-5; D is uncertain. The length of the CDR3 is 13 residues. CDR1 and CDR2 (germline): SGHTA, FQGNSA. Trimming took 4 bases from V and 9 from J, leaving 13 bases between them. In DNA, the CDR3 is TGTGCCAGCAGCTCAGGCCCCAGCCGGCCCCAGCATTTT. Translated: CASSSGPSRPQHF.

This chain connects TRBV5-1 to TRBJ1-1; TRBD1 matches 8 bases. CDR1 is SGHRS, CDR2 YFSETQ, per germline. The CDR3 has 15 residues. The V gene end was trimmed by 7 bases and the J gene end by 4 bases; junction bases not matched to a gene: 12. CDR3 in amino acids: CASFDRGGVGTEAFF. The CDR3 region has the DNA TGCGCCAGCTTCGACAGGGGCGGCGTAGGCACTGAAGCTTTCTTT.

J is TRBJ2-5 and V is TRBV5-1, with D tentatively TRBD1 (6 bases). This CDR3 has 16 residues. Germline assignment: CDR1 SGHRS and CDR2 YFSETQ. V was clipped by 4 bases and J by 5 bases, with 21 bases between them. The CDR3: CASSLRGQYPPETQYF. The DNA of the CDR3 is TGCGCCAGCAGCCTACGGGGACAATACCCTCCGGAGACCCAGTACTTC.

The V call is TRBV7-9, the J call TRBJ1-2; no clear D gene. This CDR3 spans 14 amino acids. Germline CDR1 SEHNR, CDR2 FQNEAQ (reference sequence). V dropped 7 bases and J dropped 6 bases, with 18 bases sitting between them. Here the CDR3 DNA reads TGTGCCAGCATCGAAATGGATGGAGGGAATGGCTACACCTTC. This codes for CASIEMDGGNGYTF.

The rearrangement links TRBV5-1 to TRBJ2-7; maybe TRBD2 (6 bases). Germline V lookup: CDR1 SGHRS, CDR2 YFSETQ. Trimming left V 0 bases short and J 1 base short, with 17 bases between. There are 17 residues in the CDR3. CDR3 sequence reads: CASSLGGVSSASYEQYF. In DNA, the CDR3 is TGCGCCAGCAGCTTGGGGGGGGTGAGTTCCGCTTCCTACGAGCAGTACTTC.

This rearrangement joins TRBV5-4 to TRBJ1-2; D gene ambiguous. Trimming stripped 2 bases from V and 2 bases from J, with 10 bases between. CDR1 SGHNT and CDR2 YYREEE come from the germline V gene (reference sequence). The CDR3 extends over 14 amino acids. The CDR3 region is CASSFVAVNYGYTF. The CDR3 nucleotides read TGTGCCAGCAGCTTTGTAGCAGTCAACTATGGCTACACCTTC.

This chain links TRBV19 with TRBJ2-7; tentatively, D is TRBD1 (6 bases). The CDR3 consists of 14 residues. Germline V gene data show CDR1 as LNHDA and CDR2 as SQIVND (reference sequence). With 3 bases removed from V and 1 base from J, the gap between germline ends came to 10 bases. In DNA, the CDR3 is TGTGCCAGTAGTATCGGGACATCTTCCTACGAGCAGTACTTC. This encodes CASSIGTSSYEQYF.

As regards this clone: Other DNA sequences within the sample encode an identical CDR3. V usage is TRBV27 and J usage is TRBJ1-2, with unresolved D. CDR1 MNHEY and CDR2 SMNVEV come from the germline V gene (reference sequence). Trimming took 1 base from V and 4 from J, leaving 7 bases between them. This CDR3 contains 13 residues. CDR3 DNA sequence: TGTGCCAGCAGTTTATTGGGGAGCTATGGCTACACCTTC. This translates into CASSLLGSYGYTF.

The chain employs TRBV5-4 and TRBJ1-3; D remains unclear. Germline lookup yields CDR1 SGHNT and CDR2 YYREEE (reference sequence). Trimming pared 0 bases from V and 2 bases from J, leaving 3 bases between. This CDR3 spans 13 amino acids. CDR3 bases: TGTGCCAGCAGCTTGGGAGCTGGAAACACCATATATTTT. This translates into CASSLGAGNTIYF.

V gene TRBV27 combines with J gene TRBJ2-7, with D possibly being TRBD2 (5 bases). The CDR3 is 12 amino acids. V lost 5 bases and J lost 6, with 11 bases in between. Germline V CDR1 and CDR2: MNHEY, SMNVEV (reference sequence). The CDR3 reads CASSLLGGEQYF. CDR3 DNA sequence: TGTGCCAGCAGTCTCCTTGGAGGCGAGCAGTACTTC.

The rearrangement joins TRBV6-6 to TRBJ2-7; TRBD1 aligns across 10 bases. Unmatched junction bases numbered 7, after V lost 4 bases and J lost 4 bases. The CDR3 runs to 15 residues. Germline V gives CDR1 MNHNY, CDR2 SVGAGI (reference sequence). The CDR3 DNA is TGTGCCAGCAGTTTCGGGACAGGGGTGAGGTACGAGCAGTACTTC. Its translation: CASSFGTGVRYEQYF.

This chain connects TRBV19 to TRBJ2-7; 11 nucleotides line up with TRBD1. This CDR3 has 13 amino acids. The V gene's germline CDR1 is LNHDA and CDR2 SQIVND (reference sequence). The V gene end was trimmed by 10 bases and the J gene end by 3 bases; junction bases not matched to a gene: 5. CDR3 sequence reads: CATRTGGSYEQYF. The CDR3 DNA is TGTGCCACTAGGACAGGGGGCAGCTACGAGCAGTACTTC.

The chain carries TRBV7-6 and TRBJ1-1; 9 positions match TRBD1. The CDR3 spans 19 residues. V was clipped by 2 bases and J by 4 bases; unmatched bases: 17. Germline CDR1 SGHVS, CDR2 FNYEAQ. DNA of the CDR3: TGTGCCAGCAGCTTACGTTCCGGGACAGGGAGGGGAAGGGGCACTGAAGCTTTCTTT. Encoded protein: CASSLRSGTGRGRGTEAFF.

The gene calls are TRBV28 and TRBJ2-1, with 7 bases matching TRBD1. The CDR3 is 15 residues long. The germline CDR1 and CDR2 sequences are MDHEN and SYDVKM. Trimming removed 1 base from V and 6 bases from J; junction bases left unmatched: 6. The CDR3 reads CASSLSPGQFNEQFF. The CDR3, as DNA: TGTGCCAGCAGTTTATCCCCGGGACAGTTCAATGAGCAGTTCTTC. The full variable domain, rest sourced from reference TRBV28 and TRBJ2-1, is DVKVTQSSRYLVKRTGEKVFLECVQDMDHENMFWYRQDPGLGLRLIYFSYDVKMKEKGDIPEGYSVSREKKERFSLILESASTNQTSMYLCASSLSPGQFNEQFFGPGTRLTVL.

The V call is TRBV9, the J call TRBJ1-5; no definite D call. Germline loops: CDR1 SGDLS, CDR2 YYNGEE. This CDR3 contains 13 residues. V lost 3 bases, J lost 5 bases, and 9 bases lay in between. The CDR3 region has the DNA TGTGCCAGCAGCGCCAGCGGATATCAGCCCCAGCATTTT. It specifies CASSASGYQPQHF.

Many counts were recorded for this clone. The genes are TRBV4-1 and TRBJ2-5, with TRBD1 matching 7 bases. The CDR3 extends over 15 amino acids. V was pared by 5 bases and J by 4 bases, with 10 bases of the junction left unmatched. CDR1 MGHRA and CDR2 YSYEKL come from the germline V gene. The CDR3 DNA reads as TGCGCCAGCAGCAATAATGACAGGGAAGGAGAGACCCAGTACTTC. As protein: CASSNNDREGETQYF.

The rearrangement joins TRBV5-8 to TRBJ1-1; D might be TRBD1 (5 bases). The CDR3 runs to 15 residues. The germline V and J ends were trimmed by 4 bases and 0 bases, with 13 bases remaining between them. Germline CDR1 SGHTS, CDR2 YDEGEE. This chain's CDR3 is CASSPPQGMNTEAFF. The CDR3 DNA reads TGTGCCAGCAGCCCTCCCCAGGGAATGAACACTGAAGCTTTCTTT.

The V gene is TRBV5-1, the J gene TRBJ1-1; 7 nucleotides match TRBD1. Trimming took 4 bases from V and 2 from J; bases not matched to a gene: 8. This CDR3 has 15 residues. The V gene's germline CDR1 is SGHRS and CDR2 YFSETQ. DNA for the CDR3: TGCGCCAGCAGCCTTAACAGGGGACCAAACACTGAAGCTTTCTTT. Amino acids: CASSLNRGPNTEAFF.

V gene TRBV7-2 combines with J gene TRBJ2-3; D unclear. The CDR3 sequence is 13 residues long. CDR1 and CDR2 (germline): SGHTA, FQGNSA. Trimming cost V 1 base and J 10 bases, with 12 bases left between them. As DNA, the CDR3 is TGTGCCAGCAGCTTAGTCGTCTCGGTGGCGCAGTATTTT. This gives the protein CASSLVVSVAQYF.